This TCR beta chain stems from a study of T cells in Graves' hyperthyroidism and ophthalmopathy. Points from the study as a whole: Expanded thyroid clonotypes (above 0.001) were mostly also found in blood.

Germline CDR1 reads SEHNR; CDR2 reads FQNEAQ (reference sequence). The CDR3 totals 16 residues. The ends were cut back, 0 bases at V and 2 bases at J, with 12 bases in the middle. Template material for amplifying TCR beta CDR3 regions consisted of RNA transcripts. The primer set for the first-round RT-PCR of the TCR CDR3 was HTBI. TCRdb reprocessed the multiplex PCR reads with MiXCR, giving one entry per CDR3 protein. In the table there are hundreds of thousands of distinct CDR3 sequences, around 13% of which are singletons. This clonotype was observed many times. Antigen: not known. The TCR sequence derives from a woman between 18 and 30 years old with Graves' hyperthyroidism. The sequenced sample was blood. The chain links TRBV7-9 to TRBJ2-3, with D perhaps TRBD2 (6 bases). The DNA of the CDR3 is TGTGCCAGCAGCTTAGCGCTAGCGCTTAACACAGATACGCAGTATTTT. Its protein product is CASSLALALNTDTQYF.